The 23 T cell receptor beta chains reported below all come from one sample, sequenced in a study of beta chain features in type 1 diabetes. cDNA synthesis used the whole RNA isolate, giving expressed TCRB sequences. Here immunoSEQ multiplex PCR was the method, and the copy in TCRdb shows in-frame clones only, minus some. The data show under 450,000 clones, about 15% seen once. The sample comprised naive CD4+ T cells from blood. These receptors were taken from a young man in good health.

This clone was seen a few times. The chain recombines TRBV7-2 with TRBJ2-1, with 10 bases identical to TRBD2. CDR1 SGHTA and CDR2 FQGNSA come from the germline V gene. Trimming cost V 4 bases and J 0 bases; bases outside gene matches: 3. The CDR3 length is 16 residues. The CDR3 here is CASSSRLAGSYNEQFF. CDR3 coding DNA: TGTGCCAGCAGCTCCAGACTAGCGGGCTCCTACAATGAGCAGTTCTTC.

The sample holds a few counts of this clone. This chain uses TRBV5-4 with TRBJ1-1; tentatively, D is TRBD1 (6 bases). The V gene's germline CDR1 is SGHNT and CDR2 YYREEE (reference sequence). CDR3 size: 15 residues. V dropped 4 bases and J dropped 3 bases, with 16 bases sitting between them. CDR3 in amino acids: CASSPWRGLDTEAFF. The CDR3 DNA sequence: TGTGCCAGCAGCCCCTGGCGGGGGCTTGACACTGAAGCTTTCTTT.

The chain carries TRBV19 and TRBJ2-4; 8 nucleotides align to TRBD2. J lost 9 bases, V lost 5 bases, and 12 bases had no gene match. Germline assignment: CDR1 LNHDA and CDR2 SQIVND (reference sequence). The CDR3 length is 15 residues. CDR3 sequence: CASSEPGSGGGIQYF. CDR3 nucleotides: TGTGCCAGTAGTGAGCCCGGGAGCGGGGGAGGCATTCAGTACTTC.

The gene calls are TRBV6-6 and TRBJ1-5; 7 bases align to TRBD1. V trimming: 6 bases; J trimming: 6 bases; junction bases outside the gene matches: 8. Germline assignment: CDR1 MNHNY and CDR2 SVGAGI (reference sequence). This CDR3 spans 14 amino acids. The DNA of the CDR3 is TGTGCCAGCAGCCTGGGAGGGGGCCCTCAGCCCCAGCATTTT. Protein sequence: CASSLGGGPQPQHF.

Only a few counts were recorded for this clone. The chain carries TRBV11-2 and TRBJ2-1; 10 nucleotides align to TRBD2. Germline CDR1 and CDR2: SGHAT and FQNNGV. CDR3 size: 14 residues. V trimming: 8 bases; J trimming: 4 bases; junction bases outside the gene matches: 5. The CDR3 bases are TGTGCCAGCTCTCCTAGCGGGAGTTACAATGAGCAGTTCTTC. As protein: CASSPSGSYNEQFF.

The rearrangement joins TRBV5-1 to TRBJ2-7; D is unclear. With 3 bases removed from V and 3 bases from J, the gap between germline ends came to 7 bases. There are 12 residues in the CDR3. The V gene's germline CDR1 is SGHRS and CDR2 YFSETQ. This chain's CDR3 is CASSSLDYEQYF. In DNA, the CDR3 is TGCGCCAGCAGCTCTCTGGACTACGAGCAGTACTTC.

V is TRBV2 and J is TRBJ2-1; 8 bases match TRBD1. V lost 5 bases, J lost 9 bases, and 9 bases stayed unmatched. The CDR3 consists of 14 residues. The germline V gene encodes CDR1 SNHLY and CDR2 FYNNEI. As DNA, the CDR3 is TGTGCCAGCAGTACGAGGGACAGGTCGACTGAGCAGTTCTTC. It is translated as CASSTRDRSTEQFF.

This clone was seen only a few times. The genes are TRBV5-1 and TRBJ2-5; 9 bases are a match to TRBD2. J lost 2 bases, V lost 4 bases, and 3 bases had no gene match. The CDR3 consists of 14 residues. The germline CDR1 and CDR2 sequences are SGHRS and YFSETQ. DNA for the CDR3: TGCGCCAGCAGCCCCGCGGGGGGGCAAGAGACCCAGTACTTC. Amino acids: CASSPAGGQETQYF.

This clone was seen a few times. The DNA of the CDR3 is TGTGCCAGCAGCTTTTTCACAGGGGCCTACGAGCAGTACTTC. Encoded protein: CASSFFTGAYEQYF. The genes are TRBV11-2 and TRBJ2-7; 7 bases line up with TRBD1. This CDR3 is 14 amino acids long. V dropped 3 bases and J dropped 2; count of bases not matched to a gene: 4. The germline V gene has CDR1 SGHAT and CDR2 FQNNGV.

This rearrangement joins TRBV2 to TRBJ2-1; 9 bases agree with TRBD2. The J segment lost 8 bases and the V segment lost 8 bases, leaving 4 bases of the junction unmatched. Germline CDR1 SNHLY, CDR2 FYNNEI. This CDR3 contains 12 residues. CDR3 bases: TGTGCCAGCGCGAGACTAGCGGATGAGCAGTTCTTC. The encoded protein is CASARLADEQFF.

This clone appeared many times. The rearrangement links TRBV30 to TRBJ1-1; no clear D gene. Germline CDR1 and CDR2: GTSNPN and SVGIG (reference sequence). Trimming stripped 3 bases from V and 8 bases from J, with 16 bases between. This CDR3 is built from 13 residues. The CDR3 DNA follows: TGTGCCTGGAGAGCCGTATTGACGGCGGAAGCTTTCTTT. This translates into CAWRAVLTAEAFF.

This clone has only a few counts. The gene calls are TRBV7-9 and TRBJ1-2, with D possibly TRBD1 on 6 matching bases. The CDR3 spans 13 residues. The V gene lost 4 bases and the J gene lost 4 bases, with 10 bases spanning the gap. CDR1 is SEHNR, CDR2 FQNEAQ, per germline (reference sequence). CDR3 residues: CASSSDSFYGYTF. CDR3 in DNA: TGTGCCAGCAGCTCGGACAGTTTCTATGGCTACACCTTC.

This clone was observed a handful of times. J is TRBJ2-7 and V is TRBV11-2; 12 bases are shared with TRBD2. From germline, CDR1 is SGHAT and CDR2 FQNNGV. J lost 2 bases, V lost 5 bases, and 4 bases had no gene match. The CDR3 is made up of 15 amino acids. The chain's CDR3 is CASSPTSGGAYEQYF. As DNA, the CDR3 is TGTGCCAGCAGCCCGACTAGCGGGGGAGCCTACGAGCAGTACTTC.

This clone has a handful of counts. V gene TRBV5-6 combines with J gene TRBJ2-2, with a tentative D call TRBD1 (8 bases). Trimming removed 4 bases from V and 5 bases from J, with 18 bases in between. Germline V lookup: CDR1 SGHDT, CDR2 YYEEEE. The CDR3 has 16 amino acids. The CDR3 is CASSPWTGTITGELFF. CDR3 sequence (DNA): TGTGCCAGCAGCCCCTGGACAGGGACTATAACCGGGGAGCTGTTTTTT.

This clone was seen a handful of times. The V call is TRBV28, the J call TRBJ2-3; 9 bases agree with TRBD2. CDR3 length equals 17 residues. Germline CDR1 MDHEN, CDR2 SYDVKM. The J segment lost 4 bases and the V segment lost 6 bases, leaving 14 bases of the junction unmatched. The CDR3 DNA reads TGTGCCAGCAGCTCAATCGGGACTAGCTTCCAGCCAGATACGCAGTATTTT. Its translation is CASSSIGTSFQPDTQYF.

CDR3 residues: CSVDQDREYKAFF. The CDR3 DNA reads as TGCAGCGTCGACCAGGACAGGGAATATAAAGCTTTCTTT. The rearrangement uses TRBV29-1 and TRBJ1-1, with 8 bases lining up with TRBD1. The CDR3 has 13 amino acids. CDR1 is SQVTM, CDR2 ANQGSEA, per germline. With 6 bases clipped from V and 9 bases from J, the junction kept 12 bases outside the gene matches.

In this sample, this clone turned up a few times. The genes are TRBV5-1 and TRBJ2-5; the match to TRBD2 covers 12 bases. V trimming: 4 bases; J trimming: 4 bases; junction bases outside the gene matches: 2. CDR1 and CDR2 from the germline V gene are SGHRS and YFSETQ. The CDR3 has 14 residues. The DNA for the CDR3 is TGCGCCAGCAGCGCTAGCGGGGGGGCAGAGACCCAGTACTTC. Translating gives CASSASGGAETQYF.

This clone came up a few times. The chain has TRBV18 and TRBJ2-1, with D perhaps TRBD1 (6 bases). The CDR3 sequence is 15 residues long. The V end was cut by 3 bases, the J end by 7 bases, with 16 bases between. CDR1 and CDR2 from the germline V gene are KGHSH and LQKENI. CDR3 nucleotide sequence: TGTGCCAGCTCACCGGGGCAGGGGCCGTTGAATGAGCAGTTCTTC. Encoded protein: CASSPGQGPLNEQFF.

The chain joins TRBV9 to TRBJ2-6; D might be TRBD1 (6 bases). V was shortened by 6 bases and J by 2 bases, with 24 bases between the two germline ends. CDR3 length equals 19 residues. CDR1 SGDLS and CDR2 YYNGEE come from the germline V gene. The CDR3 protein is CASTLGARQVTAGANVLTF. In DNA form, the CDR3 reads TGTGCCAGCACCCTGGGGGCCAGACAGGTTACCGCTGGGGCCAACGTCCTGACTTTC.

The rearrangement joins TRBV5-1 to TRBJ2-5; 7 bases align to TRBD2. Germline-derived CDR1 and CDR2 are SGHRS and YFSETQ. CDR3 length: 14 residues. V was pared by 1 base and J by 5 bases, with 5 bases of the junction left unmatched. CDR3 sequence reads: CASSLSSGGETQYF. The CDR3, as DNA: TGCGCCAGCAGCTTGTCTAGCGGCGGGGAGACCCAGTACTTC.

V gene TRBV15 combines with J gene TRBJ2-1; 11 nucleotides line up with TRBD1. This CDR3 region has 15 residues. Germline lookup yields CDR1 LNHNV and CDR2 YYDKDF (reference sequence). The V segment lost 3 bases and the J segment 4 bases; nucleotides outside the gene matches: 2. CDR3 residues: CATSRGQGGYNEQFF. CDR3 DNA: TGTGCCACCAGCAGGGGACAGGGGGGATACAATGAGCAGTTCTTC. Together with reference TRBV15 and TRBJ2-1, the CDR3 gives the full variable domain: DAMVIQNPRYQVTQFGKPVTLSCSQTLNHNVMYWYQQKSSQAPKLLFHYYDKDFNNEADTPDNFQSRRPNTSFCFLDIRSPGLGDTAMYLCATSRGQGGYNEQFFGPGTRLTVL.

This clone has only one observation. This rearrangement joins TRBV7-2 to TRBJ2-1; D not resolved. Trimming left V 5 bases short and J 11 bases short, with 16 bases between. The length of the CDR3 is 13 residues. Germline V gene sequence: CDR1 SGHTA, CDR2 FQGNSA. The chain's CDR3 is CASSHPDLPKQFF. The CDR3 bases are TGTGCCAGCAGCCACCCGGACCTACCCAAGCAGTTCTTC.

The CDR3 here is CASGLVDHEQFF. Written as DNA, the CDR3 is TGTGCTAGTGGTTTGGTGGATCATGAGCAGTTCTTC. The chain recombines TRBV12-5 with TRBJ2-1; D remains ambiguous. The V end was cut by 0 bases, the J end by 8 bases, with 5 bases between. Germline CDR1 is LGHNT and CDR2 is FRNRAP. This CDR3 region has 12 residues.